One and the same sample provided the 17 T cell receptor beta chains below, sequenced in a study of blood T cell repertoires in COVID-19. Sequencing was performed with immunoSEQ multiplex PCR; in TCRdb, only in-frame clones are kept and a portion is missing. The table lists under 150,000 clones, roughly four fifths of them singletons. Sequencing input: peripheral blood. Receptors originate from a human donor with acute or convalescent COVID-19. The donor label of this sample is uncertain.

The chain has TRBV27 and TRBJ2-2; 8 bases fit TRBD2. The CDR3 contains 14 residues. CDR1 is MNHEY, CDR2 SMNVEV, per germline (reference sequence). With 6 bases clipped from V and 4 bases from J, the junction kept 4 bases outside the gene matches. This CDR3 is CASSRGGGTGELFF. The CDR3, as DNA: TGTGCCAGCAGCCGGGGGGGAGGCACCGGGGAGCTGTTTTTT.

The V and J genes are TRBV5-1 and TRBJ1-3, with 9 bases lining up with TRBD1. Germline-derived CDR1 and CDR2 are SGHRS and YFSETQ. There are 17 residues in the CDR3. After removal of 4 bases from V and 3 bases from J, the junction contained 11 bases not matched to a gene. The CDR3 bases are TGCGCCAGCAGCCTAAACGGACAGGGACAGGGTGGAAACACCATATATTTT. Protein product: CASSLNGQGQGGNTIYF.

This clone has a single count. The chain links TRBV27 to TRBJ1-2, with 7 bases matching TRBD1. The CDR3 is made up of 13 amino acids. CDR1 and CDR2 (germline): MNHEY, SMNVEV (reference sequence). V was pared by 4 bases and J by 3 bases, with 2 bases of the junction left unmatched. The DNA of the CDR3 is TGTGCCAGCAGTTCCGGGACAGACTATGGCTACACCTTC. Amino acids: CASSSGTDYGYTF.

This clone occurred once. The chain joins TRBV19 to TRBJ1-2; 8 nucleotides align to TRBD1. Trimming at V came to 6 bases and at J to 2 bases, leaving 5 bases not matched to a gene. Germline CDR1 reads LNHDA; CDR2 reads SQIVND (reference sequence). CDR3 size: 14 residues. The CDR3 sequence is CASSGQGPNYGYTF. CDR3 sequence (DNA): TGTGCCAGTAGCGGACAGGGCCCGAACTATGGCTACACCTTC.

This chain connects TRBV5-1 to TRBJ1-1; D might be TRBD1 (6 bases). The V end was cut by 0 bases, the J end by 1 base, with 7 bases between. Germline CDR1 and CDR2: SGHRS and YFSETQ. The length of the CDR3 is 14 residues. This CDR3 reads CASSLAGANTEAFF. CDR3 sequence (DNA): TGCGCCAGCAGCTTGGCAGGGGCGAACACTGAAGCTTTCTTT.

The chain combines TRBV15 with TRBJ1-4; D is uncertain. The CDR3 loop spans 15 amino acids. Trimming took 4 bases from V and 1 from J, leaving 10 bases between them. The V gene's germline CDR1 is LNHNV and CDR2 YYDKDF (reference sequence). Written as DNA, the CDR3 is TGTGCCACCAGCAAGGCGAGCGGAACTAATGAAAAACTGTTTTTT. Encoded protein: CATSKASGTNEKLFF.

The chain recombines TRBV11-2 with TRBJ1-1, with TRBD1 matching over 9 bases. Trimming took 5 bases from V and 10 from J; bases not matched to a gene: 8. Germline CDR1 and CDR2: SGHAT and FQNNGV. The CDR3 sequence is 13 residues long. CDR3 DNA sequence: TGTGCCAGCAGCCCCGACAGGGGGTACACAGCTTTCTTT. Translation: CASSPDRGYTAFF.

This clone was recorded a few times. This CDR3 reads CASRSGSGANTGELFF. CDR3 in DNA: TGTGCCAGCAGATCTGGTAGCGGGGCGAACACCGGGGAGCTGTTTTTT. The genes are TRBV4-2 and TRBJ2-2, with 8 positions matching TRBD2. J lost 0 bases, V lost 6 bases, and 6 bases had no gene match. Germline-derived CDR1 and CDR2 are LGHNA and YNFKEQ. CDR3 length: 16 residues.

The gene calls are TRBV19 and TRBJ1-1; D perhaps matches TRBD1 (5 bases). Trimming stripped 4 bases from V and 5 bases from J, with 11 bases between. The CDR3 loop spans 13 amino acids. Germline V gives CDR1 LNHDA, CDR2 SQIVND (reference sequence). The CDR3 bases are TGTGCCAGTAGTAATTCAGGGTGGACTGAAGCTTTCTTT. This sequence encodes CASSNSGWTEAFF.

This clone was detected once. The chain uses TRBV6-5 and TRBJ1-1; no clear D gene. The V end was cut by 7 bases, the J end by 10 bases, with 10 bases between. The germline CDR1 and CDR2 sequences are MNHEY and SVGAGI. The CDR3 is 10 amino acids. In nucleotides, the CDR3 is TGTGCCAGCATTCTATTTAGAGCTTTCTTT. Protein: CASILFRAFF.

This clone was recorded once. The CDR3 coding sequence is TGCAGTGCTAGAGGTTGGGAGGAGCAGTACTTC. This translates into CSARGWEEQYF. The chain links TRBV20-1 to TRBJ2-7, with D maybe TRBD2 (5 bases). Germline values: CDR1 DFQATT, CDR2 SNEGSKA (reference sequence). V was clipped by 1 base and J by 7 bases, with 8 bases between them. The CDR3 covers 11 residues.

The chain is built from TRBV6-5 and TRBJ1-1; a possible D gene is TRBD1 (6 bases). V was shortened by 6 bases and J by 0 bases, with 11 bases between the two germline ends. The length of the CDR3 is 14 residues. CDR1 is MNHEY, CDR2 SVGAGI, per germline. The CDR3: CASSQGHMNTEAFF. The CDR3 DNA sequence: TGTGCCAGCAGCCAGGGACACATGAACACTGAAGCTTTCTTT.

This chain links TRBV6-2 or TRBV6-3 with TRBJ1-6; tentative D call: TRBD1 (5 bases). Germline V lookup: CDR1 MNHEY, CDR2 SVGEGT. The CDR3 loop spans 15 amino acids. V shed 3 bases and J shed 10 bases, with 16 bases lying between them. CDR3: CASSYRDWGKSPLHF. The DNA for the CDR3 is TGTGCCAGCAGTTATCGGGACTGGGGGAAATCACCCCTCCACTTT.

This clone was found once. J is TRBJ1-4 and V is TRBV7-6; perhaps TRBD1 as D (5 bases). CDR3 length: 15 residues. V was cut by 1 base and J by 10 bases, with 16 bases left in between. The germline CDR1 and CDR2 sequences are SGHVS and FNYEAQ. The CDR3 region has the DNA TGTGCCAGCAGCTTAGTTGGGCAGGGAGGCGGAAAACTGTTTTTT. This sequence encodes CASSLVGQGGGKLFF.

The V call is TRBV19, the J call TRBJ2-3; tentative D call: TRBD2 (7 bases). CDR3 length: 14 residues. From germline, CDR1 is LNHDA and CDR2 SQIVND (reference sequence). Between the trimmed V and J ends, which lost 9 bases and 4 bases, there was a span of 17 bases. CDR3 DNA: TGTGCCAGCAGCTTCGGGGAGGGGGCAGATACGCAGTATTTT. Encoded protein: CASSFGEGADTQYF.

This chain uses TRBV5-6 with TRBJ1-2; TRBD1 aligns across 9 bases. J was trimmed by 4 bases and V by 0 bases; bases with no gene match: 7. From germline, CDR1 is SGHDT and CDR2 YYEEEE. This CDR3 contains 16 residues. CDR3 coding DNA: TGTGCCAGCAGCTTGGCAGGGACAGGGCGATCCTATGGCTACACCTTC. The encoded protein is CASSLAGTGRSYGYTF.

This chain links TRBV5-6 with TRBJ1-6; D ambiguous. This CDR3 spans 14 amino acids. The germline V and J ends were trimmed by 2 bases and 7 bases, with 10 bases remaining between them. The germline CDR1 and CDR2 sequences are SGHDT and YYEEEE. The CDR3 spells CASSFSMANSPLHF. DNA of the CDR3: TGTGCCAGCAGCTTCTCCATGGCCAATTCACCCCTCCACTTT.